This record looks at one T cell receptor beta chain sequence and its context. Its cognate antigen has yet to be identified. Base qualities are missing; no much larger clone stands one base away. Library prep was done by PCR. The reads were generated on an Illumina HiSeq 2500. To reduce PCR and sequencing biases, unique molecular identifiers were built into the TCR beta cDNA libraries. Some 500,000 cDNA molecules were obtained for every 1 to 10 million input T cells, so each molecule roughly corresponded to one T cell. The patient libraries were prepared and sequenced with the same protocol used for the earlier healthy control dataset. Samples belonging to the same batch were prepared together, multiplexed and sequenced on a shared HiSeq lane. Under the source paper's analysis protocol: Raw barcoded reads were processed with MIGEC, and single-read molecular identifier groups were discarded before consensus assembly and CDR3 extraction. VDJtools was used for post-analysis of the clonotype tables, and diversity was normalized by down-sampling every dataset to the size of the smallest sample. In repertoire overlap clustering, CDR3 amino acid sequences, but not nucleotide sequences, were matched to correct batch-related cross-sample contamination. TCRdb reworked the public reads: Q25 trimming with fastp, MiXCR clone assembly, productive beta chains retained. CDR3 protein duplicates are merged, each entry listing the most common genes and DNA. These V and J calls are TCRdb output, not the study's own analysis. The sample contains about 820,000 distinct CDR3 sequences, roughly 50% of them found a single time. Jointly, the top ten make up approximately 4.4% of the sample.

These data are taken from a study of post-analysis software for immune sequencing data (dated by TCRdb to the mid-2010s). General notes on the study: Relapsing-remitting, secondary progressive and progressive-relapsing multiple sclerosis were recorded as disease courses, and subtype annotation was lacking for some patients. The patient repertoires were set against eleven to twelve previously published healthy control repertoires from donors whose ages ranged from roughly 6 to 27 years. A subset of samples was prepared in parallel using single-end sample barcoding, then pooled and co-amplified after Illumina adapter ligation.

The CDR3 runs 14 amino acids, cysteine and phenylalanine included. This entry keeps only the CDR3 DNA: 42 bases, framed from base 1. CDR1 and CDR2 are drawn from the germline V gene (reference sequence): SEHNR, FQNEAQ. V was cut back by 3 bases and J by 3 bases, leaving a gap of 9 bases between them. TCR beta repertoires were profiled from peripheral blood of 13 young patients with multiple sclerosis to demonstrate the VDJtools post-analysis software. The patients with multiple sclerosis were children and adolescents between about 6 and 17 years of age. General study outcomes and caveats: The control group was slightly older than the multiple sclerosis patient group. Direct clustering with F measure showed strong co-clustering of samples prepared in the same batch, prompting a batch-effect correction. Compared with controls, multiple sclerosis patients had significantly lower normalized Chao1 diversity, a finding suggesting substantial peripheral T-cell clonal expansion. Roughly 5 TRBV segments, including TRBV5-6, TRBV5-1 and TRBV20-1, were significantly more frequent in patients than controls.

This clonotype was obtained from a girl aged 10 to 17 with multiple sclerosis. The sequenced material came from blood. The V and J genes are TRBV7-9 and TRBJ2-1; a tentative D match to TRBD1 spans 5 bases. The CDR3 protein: CASSLMDNYNEQFF. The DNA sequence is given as TGTGCCAGCAGCTTGATGGACAACTACAATGAGCAGTTCTTC.